The rows below give T cell receptor beta chains drawn from one sample of a study of T cells in Graves' hyperthyroidism and ophthalmopathy. TCRdb re-analysed the multiplex PCR reads in MiXCR, keeping a single row per CDR3 protein. Of approximately 600,000 distinct CDR3 sequences detected, 13% to 15% appear once; the ten largest clones hold roughly 6.9%. Sequencing input: blood. The receptors here all came from a woman under 30 with Graves' ophthalmopathy. Each CDR3 is given with its conserved first and last residue. The D gene is left open where the match is weak. The listing skips clone size in some rows; elsewhere it reads once, few, many or a size class.

TGTGCCAGTAGTATATGGGGACGTAGTGATACGCAGTATTTT	CASSIWGRSDTQYF	few	TRBJ2-3	.	TRBV19
TGTGCCAGCAGCCCTAGACATGGTCAGACCCAGTACTTC	CASSPRHGQTQYF	many	TRBJ2-5	.	TRBV14
TGTGCCAGCACCTCCTTTGGGGGACAGGCCACCGGGGAGCTGTTTTTT	CASTSFGGQATGELFF	.	TRBJ2-2	TRBD1	TRBV6-1
TGTGCCAGCATGAAGGAGTTTAGCGGATTATGTCCGACCTACGAGCAGTACTTC	CASMKEFSGLCPTYEQYF	many	TRBJ2-7	.	TRBV6-4
TGTGCCATCACACCTGTGGGGGCAGATACGCAGTATTTT	CAITPVGADTQYF	.	TRBJ2-3	.	TRBV10-3
TGTGCCACCTCTGGCACAGATGGCTACGAGCAGTACTTC	CATSGTDGYEQYF	few	TRBJ2-7	.	TRBV10-3
TGTGCCAGCAGCCAAGATAAGCCACACGGGGGAGAGACCCAGTACTTC	CASSQDKPHGGETQYF	.	TRBJ2-5	.	TRBV4-2
TGCAGTGCCGTCCCCGGGACAGGGGACGAGCAGTACTTC	CSAVPGTGDEQYF	.	TRBJ2-7	TRBD1	TRBV20-1
TGTGCCAGCAGCTTAGCGGCGAATGCTAACTACTATGGCTACACCTTC	CASSLAANANYYGYTF	many	TRBJ1-2	.	TRBV7-2
TGTGCCAGCAGTGCAGGAAAGAACACTGAAGCTTTCTTT	CASSAGKNTEAFF	.	TRBJ1-1	.	TRBV28
TGTGCCAGCAGTTTAACGTCAGGTTCGGGCACAGATACGCAGTATTTT	CASSLTSGSGTDTQYF	many	TRBJ2-3	.	TRBV27
TGTGCCAGCAGCCAGAAGGTGAACCAGCCCCAGCATTTT	CASSQKVNQPQHF	many	TRBJ1-5	.	TRBV3-1
TGCAGTGCTAGAGCCGTGGGACTAGCGAGCAACGAGCAGTACTTC	CSARAVGLASNEQYF	many	TRBJ2-7	TRBD2	TRBV20-1
TGTGCCAGCAGCCCCGGGAGGCTACGGAACACCGGGGAGCTGTTTTTT	CASSPGRLRNTGELFF	.	TRBJ2-2	TRBD2	TRBV14
TGTGCCAGCAGCTCTGTTCTGGCTGACACCGGGGAGCTGTTTTTT	CASSSVLADTGELFF	.	TRBJ2-2	.	TRBV7-9
TGTGCCAGCAGCTTAGAACTAGCGGGACCGAACAATGAGCAGTTCTTC	CASSLELAGPNNEQFF	.	TRBJ2-1	TRBD2	TRBV11-3
TGTGCCTGGGGCCGCATGAACACTGAAGCTTTCTTT	CAWGRMNTEAFF	many	TRBJ1-1	.	TRBV30
TGCAGTGCTAGAGAGAAGGGCAACTATGGCTACACCTTC	CSAREKGNYGYTF	many	TRBJ1-2	.	TRBV20-1
TGTGCCAGCAGACCCCAGGGATTGGGTGAAGCTTTCTTT	CASRPQGLGEAFF	many	TRBJ1-1	.	TRBV6-2/TRBV6-3
TGTGCCAGCAGCTTTCAAGCCGGGACGGTCAGCACAGATACGCAGTATTTT	CASSFQAGTVSTDTQYF	many	TRBJ2-3	.	TRBV11-2
TGCGCCAGCAGAGCATACGGGGGGCGGATCGGGGAGCTGTTTTTT	CASRAYGGRIGELFF	many	TRBJ2-2	.	TRBV5-1
TGCAGTGCTCCTAGCGGGAGAAGGAATGAGCAGTTCTTC	CSAPSGRRNEQFF	many	TRBJ2-1	TRBD2	TRBV20-1
TGTGCCAGCAGTCCCCGGACTAGCGGGCTAAACAATGAGCAGTTCTTC	CASSPRTSGLNNEQFF	many	TRBJ2-1	TRBD2	TRBV28
TGTGCCAGCAGTTTAATCGCCAGGGGTACCACTGAAGCTTTCTTT	CASSLIARGTTEAFF	.	TRBJ1-1	.	TRBV27
TGCGCCAGCAGCTTGGCGGGACTAGCGGGAGAAATGGGCAGGCAGTACTTC	CASSLAGLAGEMGRQYF	.	TRBJ2-7	TRBD2	TRBV5-1
TGTGCCAGCAGTTACTCGGCGGCTCCTCATGACGAGCAGTACTTC	CASSYSAAPHDEQYF	many	TRBJ2-7	.	TRBV6-2/TRBV6-3
TGTGCCTGGAGGGCCAGTCTCGGGACAGGGTACGGCAATCAGCCCCAGCATTTT	CAWRASLGTGYGNQPQHF	many	TRBJ1-5	TRBD1	TRBV30
TGCGCCAGCAGCCAAGTTAGGGGGCTGGAGTCTGGTAATGAGCAGTTCTTC	CASSQVRGLESGNEQFF	.	TRBJ2-1	TRBD1	TRBV4-3
TGTGCCAGCAGTTCCCCCGGGACAGGCAATGAGCAGTTCTTC	CASSSPGTGNEQFF	many	TRBJ2-1	TRBD1	TRBV6-1
TGTGCCAGCAGCGGACTAGTCTACGATGAGCAGTTCTTC	CASSGLVYDEQFF	.	TRBJ2-1	TRBD2	TRBV6-1
TGTGCCAGCAGCCTCCGGGACAGGATCTACGAGCAGTACTTC	CASSLRDRIYEQYF	many	TRBJ2-7	TRBD1	TRBV11-2
TGTGCCAGCAGCTCAAGGGGGCGAGCGGGAGGGCCACAAGATACGCAGTATTTT	CASSSRGRAGGPQDTQYF	many	TRBJ2-3	TRBD2	TRBV11-3
TGTGCCAGCAGCCCACACGAAAGCACAGATACGCAGTATTTT	CASSPHESTDTQYF	many	TRBJ2-3	.	TRBV7-3